Here is one T cell receptor beta chain with its context. This clonotype was seen a handful of times. Its antigen is still unknown. No base-level quality is on record; no much larger clone is a single base apart. The sequencing machine was an Illumina NovaSeq 6000. TCRalpha and TCRbeta cDNA libraries were built by 5'RACE with constant-segment primers, adding sample barcodes and unique molecular identifiers. Trizol reagent was used to extract RNA from every sample. Library amplification was performed in two PCR steps, and a second sample barcode and Illumina TruSeq adapters were introduced in the second step. Libraries were sequenced on an Illumina NovaSeq with 2 x 150 bp paired-end reads. Under the source paper's analysis protocol: Demultiplexing of reads and collapsing into UMI-guided consensus sequences were performed with migec v1.2.7. Using mixcr v2.1.11, the UMI consensuses were aligned to TRA and TRB V and J templates and assembled into clonotypes. A clonotype was counted as expanded or contracted only if both edgeR and NoisET called the change significant, with noise models trained on biological replicates. For edgeR calls, the cutoffs were a false discovery rate-adjusted p below 0.01 and a log2 fold-change threshold of 1. PCA with hierarchical clustering of max-normalized trajectories of the 1000 most abundant clonotypes was used as exploratory dynamics analysis. The CD4 or CD8 phenotype of responding clones was assigned using the separately sequenced CD4+ and CD8+ repertoires. TCRdb passed the public sequencing reads through fastp at Q25 and MiXCR, retaining productive beta sequences. All rows with the same CDR3 protein become a single entry with the most common DNA and genes. The authors' filters were not applied to this entry. The sample table lists roughly 620,000 distinct CDR3 sequences, roughly 18% of them with a count of one. The top ten clonotypes cover more than 10% of the sample.

This sample was taken from a study of T-cell memory formation after mild COVID-19 (dated by TCRdb to the early 2020s). Study-wide context: TCR sequence clusters from the two donors were largely donor specific. The cohort was made up of two young adult volunteers, one female and one male, who were previously healthy. T-cell clones expanding and contracting after mild COVID-19 in a couple of donors were tracked by longitudinal TCRalpha and TCRbeta repertoire sequencing. Broad study findings and their caveats: Contracting CD4+ clones appeared mostly in the CM and EM memory subsets, whereas CD8+ clones were enriched in EMRA. Only two mild cases were covered in the study, and larger cohorts including severe cases with pre-infection samples were considered necessary. The second-wave clones that peaked on day 37 were not confirmed to be SARS-CoV-2 specific. From day 15 to 85, contracting clones showed balanced CD4/CD8 phenotypes, whereas a second wave of clones that expanded from day 15 to 37 leaned towards CD4+. Some responding clones were detected in pre-infection memory, suggesting pre-existing cross-reactive memory T cells joined the SARS-CoV-2 response.

The germline V gene specifies MNHEY as CDR1 and SVGAGI as CDR2. The CDR3 goes from the cysteine to the phenylalanine over 14 residues. Here the CDR3 DNA is all that survives: 42 bases in frame from base 1. V has 4 bases trimmed and J has 7 bases trimmed; junction bases matching no gene number 4. PBMCs were isolated by Ficoll-Paque density gradient centrifugation. The sequence is built from TRBV6-5 and TRBJ1-6, with 7 bases in between that match TRBD1. The sequence came from an adult woman who had mild COVID-19 (a few samples of this study predate the infection). The sample titles of this study are shuffled in the database, so cell type and time point are left out; the donor was told from shared clones. The specimen was PBMCs or a T cell subset sorted from them (not recorded which). The DNA sequence is TGTGCCAGCAGTTTTGAGACAGGGAATTCACCCCTCCACTTT. Its translation is CASSFETGNSPLHF.